This TCR beta chain was found in a study of blood T cell repertoires in COVID-19. Study overall: The samples span acute and convalescent COVID-19 from the United States, Italy and Spain.

Germline V gene sequence: CDR1 SGHTA, CDR2 FQGNSA. V lost 5 bases and J lost 9, with 14 bases in between. The CDR3 contains 13 residues. TCRdb's table, derived via immunoSEQ multiplex PCR, lists solely in-frame clones and lacks some. The sample includes around 70,000 clones, almost 85% of them seen just once. The genes are TRBV7-2 and TRBJ1-3; D not certain. The sample taken for sequencing was peripheral blood. This receptor was identified in a man aged 70-80 years with acute or convalescent COVID-19. CDR3 amino acids: CASSPVAGGTIYF. In DNA form, the CDR3 reads TGTGCCAGCAGCCCCGTTGCAGGTGGCACCATATATTTT.